Following are 16 T cell receptor beta chains from one sample sequenced in a study of CD8+CD57+ T cells in acquired aplastic anemia. The template for TCR beta VDJ and CDR3 sequence profiling was genomic DNA. MiXCR, applied by TCRdb to the reads, yields one record per CDR3 protein. The table includes about 160,000 distinct CDR3 sequences, around 45% detected once. The sequenced sample consisted of sorted CD4+, CD8+, or CD8+CD57+ T cells (not recorded which) from PBMCs. These TCRs come from a human donor in good health.

The chain recombines TRBV5-5 with TRBJ2-7, with D possibly matching TRBD1 (6 bases). This CDR3 spans 14 amino acids. Trimming removed 0 bases at V and 3 bases at J, with 10 bases between. Per the germline V gene, CDR1 is SGHKS and CDR2 is YYEKEE (reference sequence). In DNA form, the CDR3 reads TGTGCCAGCAGCTTGGTGGGCAGGGGCTACGAGCAGTACTTC. It is translated as CASSLVGRGYEQYF.

This clonotype occurred once. V and J are TRBV6-2 or TRBV6-3 and TRBJ2-7; 7 bases align to TRBD1. Trimming took 6 bases from V and 2 from J; bases not matched to a gene: 7. Per germline, CDR1 MNHEY and CDR2 SVGEGT. The CDR3 runs to 14 residues. This chain's CDR3 is CASRTGTDTYEQYF. For the CDR3, the DNA is TGTGCCAGCAGAACTGGGACAGACACCTACGAGCAGTACTTC.

The chain links TRBV19 to TRBJ1-4; no reliable D call. V shed 5 bases and J shed 4 bases, with 11 bases lying between them. The CDR3 runs to 14 residues. Germline-derived CDR1 and CDR2 are LNHDA and SQIVND (reference sequence). As DNA, the CDR3 is TGTGCCAGTAGTGTTCAGTGGCGTAATGAAAAACTGTTTTTT. Its translation: CASSVQWRNEKLFF.

This clonotype was observed many times. The CDR3 sequence is CASSVGSGGGYGYTF. The CDR3, as DNA: TGTGCCAGCAGCGTAGGCAGTGGAGGGGGCTATGGCTACACCTTC. The chain joins TRBV9 to TRBJ1-2; D is perhaps TRBD1 (6 bases). The CDR3 consists of 15 residues. Germline CDR1 SGDLS, CDR2 YYNGEE. Trimming took off 0 bases at V and 4 bases at J, with 13 bases between the two ends.

This clonotype was counted ten times or more. V and J are TRBV6-5 and TRBJ1-2, with 11 bases fitting TRBD1. V dropped 2 bases and J dropped 4; count of bases not matched to a gene: 6. The CDR3 has 16 amino acids. Per the germline V gene, CDR1 is MNHEY and CDR2 is SVGAGI. The CDR3 coding sequence is TGTGCCAGCAGTTACGTCCGGACAGGGGGCAGCTATGGCTACACCTTC. It is translated as CASSYVRTGGSYGYTF.

This clonotype came up many times. V is TRBV11-2 and J is TRBJ2-3; D tentatively reads TRBD1 or TRBD2 (5 bases each). Germline loops: CDR1 SGHAT, CDR2 FQNNGV. The CDR3 sequence is 16 residues long. Between the trimmed V and J ends, which lost 5 bases and 8 bases, there was a span of 23 bases. CDR3 in amino acids: CASSPGTLPTEGTQYF. In DNA, the CDR3 is TGTGCCAGCAGCCCCGGGACCCTCCCAACGGAAGGTACGCAGTATTTT. Using reference TRBV11-2 and TRBJ2-3 for the parts outside the CDR3, the full variable domain is EAGVAQSPRYKIIEKRQSVAFWCNPISGHATLYWYQQILGQGPKLLIQFQNNGVVDDSQLPKDRFSAERLKGVDSTLKIQPAKLEDSAVYLCASSPGTLPTEGTQYFGPGTRLTVL.

The chain joins TRBV7-9 to TRBJ2-7; D possibly matches TRBD1 or TRBD2 (5 bases each). Trimming left V 11 bases short and J 0 bases short, with 23 bases between. This CDR3 contains 16 residues. In germline, CDR1 is SEHNR, CDR2 FQNEAQ (reference sequence). The CDR3 spells CAWRPGLSKGSYEQYF. DNA of the CDR3: TGTGCCTGGAGGCCGGGGCTTAGCAAAGGCTCCTACGAGCAGTACTTC. The full variable domain, its missing parts supplied by reference TRBV7-9 and TRBJ2-7, is DTGVSQNPRHKITKRGQNVTFRCDPISEHNRLYWYRQTLGQGPEFLTYFQNEAQLEKSRLLSDRFSAERPKGSFSTLEIQRTEQGDSAMYLCAWRPGLSKGSYEQYFGPGTRLTVT.

Many counts were recorded for this clonotype. Here the CDR3 DNA reads TGTGCCAGCAGCCTCGGTCCGTACGGCCAGTACTTC. As protein: CASSLGPYGQYF. The genes are TRBV6-2 or TRBV6-3 and TRBJ2-5; D unresolved. V lost 6 bases and J lost 10, with 15 bases in between. The CDR3 consists of 12 residues. Germline lookup yields CDR1 MNHEY and CDR2 SVGEGT.

This chain uses TRBV5-1 with TRBJ2-1, with 8 bases matching TRBD2. Germline-derived CDR1 and CDR2 are SGHRS and YFSETQ. The CDR3 runs 19 residues. The V and J ends lost 2 bases and 0 bases, in that order; junction bases with no gene match: 13. CDR3 residues: CASSLGSGGSLSSYNEQFF. The CDR3, as DNA: TGCGCCAGCAGCTTAGGGTCGGGAGGGTCCTTAAGCTCCTACAATGAGCAGTTCTTC.

The CDR3 DNA reads TGTGCCACCAGTGACGCTACTAGATCCGATGAGCAGTTCTTC. Translated, it gives CATSDATRSDEQFF. The J gene is TRBJ2-1, the V gene TRBV24-1; perhaps TRBD2 as D (5 bases). The CDR3 runs 14 residues. Trimming shortened V by 4 bases and J by 8 bases, and 14 bases separated the two germline ends. Germline lookup yields CDR1 KGHDR and CDR2 SFDVKD.

This clonotype was detected a few times. The J gene is TRBJ1-3, the V gene TRBV12-3 or TRBV12-4; 9 positions match TRBD1. V was pared by 5 bases and J by 2 bases, with 7 bases of the junction left unmatched. The CDR3 has 16 amino acids. The DNA of the CDR3 is TGTGCCAGCAGTCTCCCGGGACAGGGCGCTGGAAACACCATATATTTT. Translated, it gives CASSLPGQGAGNTIYF.

Points on this clonotype: A much larger clonotype is one base distant, so this may be a read error. This chain connects TRBV5-1 to TRBJ2-1; 9 nucleotides align to TRBD1. V shed 2 bases and J 6 bases; nucleotides not matched to a gene: 9. CDR3 length equals 16 residues. Germline V gives CDR1 SGHRS, CDR2 YFSETQ. The CDR3 sequence: CASSFPEQGAFNEQFF. CDR3 bases: TGCGCCAGCAGCTTCCCTGAACAGGGGGCGTTCAATGAGCAGTTCTTC. The entire variable domain, with the rest obtained from reference TRBV5-1 and TRBJ2-1, is as follows: KAGVTQTPRYLIKTRGQQVTLSCSPISGHRSVSWYQQTPGQGLQFLFEYFSETQRNKGNFPGRFSGRQFSNSRSEMNVSTLELGDSALYLCASSFPEQGAFNEQFFGPGTRLTVL.

The chain is built from TRBV27 and TRBJ2-5; 13 bases are shared with TRBD2. CDR3 length: 16 residues. V lost 5 bases to trimming and J lost 5 bases; unmatched junction nucleotides: 8. Germline loops: CDR1 MNHEY, CDR2 SMNVEV (reference sequence). CDR3 sequence: CASSTRTSGSGETQYF. DNA for the CDR3: TGTGCCAGCAGTACCAGGACTAGCGGGAGTGGTGAGACCCAGTACTTC.

The J gene is TRBJ2-3, the V gene TRBV7-8; tentatively, D is TRBD1 (6 bases). Per germline, CDR1 SGHVS and CDR2 FQNEAQ. This CDR3 contains 12 residues. Deletions cut 8 bases from V and 8 bases from J, with 14 bases between. The CDR3 DNA sequence: TGTGCCAGCGGACCATCAGGGGCTACGCAGTATTTT. Its protein product is CASGPSGATQYF.

This clonotype was seen many times. The chain recombines TRBV10-2 with TRBJ2-1, with 12 nucleotides matching TRBD2. The CDR3 extends over 19 amino acids. V dropped 0 bases and J dropped 5; count of bases not matched to a gene: 11. CDR1 is WSHSY, CDR2 SAAADI, per germline. The CDR3 region is CASSESQLAGGPLHNEQFF. In nucleotides, the CDR3 is TGCGCCAGCAGTGAGTCTCAACTAGCGGGGGGCCCACTTCACAATGAGCAGTTCTTC.

Only a few counts were recorded for this clonotype. J is TRBJ2-7 and V is TRBV10-1; maybe TRBD1 (5 bases). The V gene lost 8 bases and the J gene lost 9 bases, with 17 bases spanning the gap. This CDR3 is 12 amino acids long. The germline V gene has CDR1 WNHNN and CDR2 SYGVQD (reference sequence). CDR3 DNA sequence: TGCGCCAGCTGTAGGGGATCGTCTGGGCAGTACTTC. Its protein is CASCRGSSGQYF.